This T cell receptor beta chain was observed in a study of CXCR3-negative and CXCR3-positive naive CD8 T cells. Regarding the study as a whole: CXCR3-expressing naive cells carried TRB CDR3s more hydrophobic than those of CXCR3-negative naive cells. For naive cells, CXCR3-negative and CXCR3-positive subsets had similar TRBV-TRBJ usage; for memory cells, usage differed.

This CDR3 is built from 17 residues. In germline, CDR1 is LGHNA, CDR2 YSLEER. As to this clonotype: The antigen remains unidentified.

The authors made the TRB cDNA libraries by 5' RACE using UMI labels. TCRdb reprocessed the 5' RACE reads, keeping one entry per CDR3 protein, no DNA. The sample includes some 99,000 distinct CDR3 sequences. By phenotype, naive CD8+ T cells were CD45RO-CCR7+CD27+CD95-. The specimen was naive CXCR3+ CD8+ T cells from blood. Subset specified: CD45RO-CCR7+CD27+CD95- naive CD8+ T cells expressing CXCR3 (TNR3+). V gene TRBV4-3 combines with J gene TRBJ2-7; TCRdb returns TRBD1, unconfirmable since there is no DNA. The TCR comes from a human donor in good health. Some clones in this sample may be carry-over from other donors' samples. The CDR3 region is CASSQEGGPGTYYEQYF.